A single sample is the source of the 30 T cell receptor beta chains below, sequenced in a study of control samples from healthy donors and cancer patients. Clones were sequenced by immunoSEQ multiplex PCR, and TCRdb holds only the in-frame ones, with some missing. The sample includes 150,000 or so clones, over 90% of them seen just once. Sequencing was done on a sample of blood. These receptor sequences come from a man between 50 and 59 years old in good health.

This chain uses TRBV27 with TRBJ2-1; no definite D call. The CDR3 length is 15 residues. Germline CDR1 and CDR2: MNHEY and SMNVEV (reference sequence). With 6 bases removed from V and 0 bases from J, the gap between germline ends came to 12 bases. Here the CDR3 DNA reads TGTGCCAGCAGACCCCCCGACAACTCCTACAATGAGCAGTTCTTC. Translation gives CASRPPDNSYNEQFF.

The V and J genes are TRBV2 and TRBJ1-3, with 7 bases lining up with TRBD1. CDR3 size: 15 residues. Germline V lookup: CDR1 SNHLY, CDR2 FYNNEI. V gave up 4 bases and J gave up 3 bases; unmatched junction bases: 6. CDR3 in DNA: TGTGCCAGCAGTGTCGGCAGGGGGGGTGGAAACACCATATATTTT. It codes for CASSVGRGGGNTIYF.

The rearrangement uses TRBV4-1 and TRBJ2-1, with 7 bases that match TRBD1. Trimming took 0 bases from V and 8 from J; bases not matched to a gene: 13. Germline lookup yields CDR1 MGHRA and CDR2 YSYEKL. There are 17 residues in the CDR3. The CDR3 coding sequence is TGCGCCAGCAGCCAAGATCGTGACAGGGTACAAATCGATGAGCAGTTCTTC. The encoded protein is CASSQDRDRVQIDEQFF.

This chain joins TRBV18 and TRBJ2-4; D tentatively fits TRBD1 or TRBD2 (5 bases each). The CDR3 extends over 16 amino acids. V was clipped by 3 bases and J by 0 bases, with 12 bases between them. Germline CDR1 reads KGHSH; CDR2 reads LQKENI. The CDR3 region has the DNA TGTGCCAGCTCACCGGCCGGGACCTTAGCCAAAAACATTCAGTACTTC. It encodes CASSPAGTLAKNIQYF.

The rearrangement joins TRBV5-4 to TRBJ1-5; D possibly corresponds to TRBD1 (5 bases). Between the trimmed V and J ends, which lost 2 bases and 3 bases, there was a span of 9 bases. The CDR3 is 14 amino acids. Germline CDR1 SGHNT, CDR2 YYREEE (reference sequence). Written as DNA, the CDR3 is TGTGCCAGCAGCTTCCAGGGCATCAATCAGCCCCAGCATTTT. It specifies CASSFQGINQPQHF.

The chain employs TRBV29-1 and TRBJ1-1; 8 positions match TRBD1. There are 14 residues in the CDR3. V trimming: 6 bases; J trimming: 0 bases; junction bases outside the gene matches: 6. CDR1 and CDR2 (germline): SQVTM, ANQGSEA. DNA of the CDR3: TGCAGCGTCGGACAGGGAGAGGTGAACACTGAAGCTTTCTTT. It encodes CSVGQGEVNTEAFF.

V usage is TRBV9 and J usage is TRBJ2-7, with 11 bases identical to TRBD1. Germline-derived CDR1 and CDR2 are SGDLS and YYNGEE. CDR3 length: 13 amino acids. Losses at the gene ends were 2 bases for V and 8 bases for J; bases not matched to a gene: 3. CDR3 bases: TGTGCCAGCAGCGTTGGGACAGGGGGTCAGCAGTACTTC. Translated: CASSVGTGGQQYF. The variable domain in full, with the rest retrieved from reference TRBV9 and TRBJ2-7, is DSGVTQTPKHLITATGQRVTLRCSPRSGDLSVYWYQQSLDQGLQFLIQYYNGEERAKGNILERFSAQQFPDLHSELNLSSLELGDSALYFCASSVGTGGQQYFGPGTRLTVT.

The rearrangement joins TRBV30 to TRBJ1-6, with unresolved D. Germline CDR1 is GTSNPN and CDR2 is SVGIG (reference sequence). V was shortened by 2 bases and J by 6 bases, with 14 bases between the two germline ends. The CDR3 is 15 amino acids. CDR3 in DNA: TGTGCCTGGAGTTGGTTGTCAGGTCGTAATTCACCCCTCCACTTT. Translating gives CAWSWLSGRNSPLHF.

The rearrangement links TRBV6-5 to TRBJ1-5; a possible D gene is TRBD1 (5 bases). V shed 2 bases and J shed 5 bases, with 10 bases lying between them. The CDR3 sequence is 14 residues long. The germline V gene has CDR1 MNHEY and CDR2 SVGAGI. In nucleotides, the CDR3 is TGTGCCAGCAGTTACAGTCAGGGCCATCAGCCCCAGCATTTT. This encodes CASSYSQGHQPQHF.

The chain has TRBV3-1 (or the pseudogene TRBV3-2) and TRBJ1-4, with a possible D match to TRBD1 (5 bases). Germline V gene data show CDR1 as LGHDT and CDR2 as YNNKEL (reference sequence). CDR3 size: 14 residues. The ends were cut back, 3 bases at V and 4 bases at J, with 9 bases in the middle. CDR3 in amino acids: CASSQGPGNEKLFF. In nucleotides, the CDR3 is TGTGCCAGCAGCCAGGGACCCGGTAATGAAAAACTGTTTTTT.

V and J are TRBV24-1 and TRBJ2-2; unclear D gene. The CDR3 is 15 amino acids. Trimming removed 0 bases at V and 4 bases at J, with 8 bases between. Germline values: CDR1 KGHDR, CDR2 SFDVKD. The CDR3 region is CATSDLDAPTGELFF. DNA of the CDR3: TGTGCCACCAGTGATTTGGACGCACCCACCGGGGAGCTGTTTTTT.

Note on this clone: Its ends do not fully match the called genes, so a read error is possible. Other DNA sequences of this sample code for an identical CDR3. The chain combines TRBV2 with TRBJ1-5, with 7 nucleotides matching TRBD1. The CDR3 is made up of 15 amino acids. The V gene's germline CDR1 is SNHLY and CDR2 FYNNEI. The CDR3 reads CASSEAGQSNQPQHF. CDR3 bases: TGTGCCAGCAGCGAAGCGGGACAGAGCAATCAGCCCCAGCATTTT.

The rearrangement uses TRBV6-5 and TRBJ1-1; D is perhaps TRBD1 (5 bases). V lost 11 bases to trimming and J lost 9 bases, with 13 bases between them. This CDR3 is built from 10 residues. Looked up from germline, CDR1 is MNHEY and CDR2 is SVGAGI. As DNA, the CDR3 is TGTGCCGAAGGGGAAGATCAAGCTTTCTTT. Its translation is CAEGEDQAFF.

The CDR3 coding sequence is TGTGCCACCCCGGGAGAGGGGTTGGTTGCCGGGGAGCTGTTTTTT. Encoded protein: CATPGEGLVAGELFF. The rearrangement uses TRBV18 and TRBJ2-2; D is possibly TRBD2 (6 bases). This CDR3 has 15 amino acids. V was cut by 10 bases and J by 6 bases, with 21 bases left in between. Germline V gene sequence: CDR1 KGHSH, CDR2 LQKENI.

The chain employs TRBV24-1 and TRBJ2-6; D might be TRBD1 or TRBD2, each matching 5 bases. Germline-derived CDR1 and CDR2 are KGHDR and SFDVKD. Trimming left V 12 bases short and J 2 bases short, with 16 bases between. This CDR3 comprises 15 residues. The CDR3 loop is CAAAQGPPGANVLTF. CDR3 nucleotide sequence: TGTGCCGCCGCCCAGGGACCTCCTGGGGCCAACGTCCTGACTTTC.

The chain employs TRBV10-2 and TRBJ1-5; tentative D call: TRBD1 (5 bases). The CDR3 extends over 15 amino acids. In germline, CDR1 is WSHSY, CDR2 SAAADI. V was trimmed by 4 bases and J by 1 base, leaving 11 bases between them. CDR3 residues: CASSGDQGSNQPQHF. As DNA, the CDR3 is TGCGCCAGCAGTGGGGACCAAGGAAGCAATCAGCCCCAGCATTTT.

The chain uses TRBV2 and TRBJ1-2, with D unclear. This CDR3 spans 11 amino acids. The V gene's germline CDR1 is SNHLY and CDR2 FYNNEI. V lost 6 bases, J lost 7 bases, and 9 bases lay in between. The CDR3 bases are TGTGCCAGCAGCCAGGACCGTGGCTACACCTTC. Translated: CASSQDRGYTF. Looking up the rest from reference TRBV2 and TRBJ1-2 gives the full variable domain: EPEVTQTPSHQVTQMGQEVILRCVPISNHLYFYWYRQILGQKVEFLVSFYNNEISEKSEIFDDQFSVERPDGSNFTLKIRSTKLEDSAMYFCASSQDRGYTFGSGTRLTVV.

This clone appeared a single time. The chain has TRBV6-5 and TRBJ2-7; 10 bases are shared with TRBD2. The V gene end was trimmed by 2 bases and the J gene end by 1 base; junction bases not matched to a gene: 5. There are 16 residues in the CDR3. CDR1 MNHEY and CDR2 SVGAGI come from the germline V gene. DNA of the CDR3: TGTGCCAGCAGTTACAATCTACTAGCGGGGTCCTACGAGCAGTACTTC. Its translation is CASSYNLLAGSYEQYF.

V gene TRBV11-3 combines with J gene TRBJ2-2; the D gene is possibly TRBD2 (5 bases). The length of the CDR3 is 16 residues. Per the germline V gene, CDR1 is SGHNT and CDR2 is YENEEA. Trimming cost V 0 bases and J 5 bases, with 13 bases left between them. The CDR3, as DNA: TGTGCCAGCAGCTTAGATTCGGGGATTTGGACCGGGGAGCTGTTTTTT. Its protein is CASSLDSGIWTGELFF.

The chain recombines TRBV4-2 with TRBJ2-1, with 9 bases fitting TRBD2. Germline trimming cut 2 bases from V and 4 bases from J; bases unmatched to any gene: 6. Germline assignment: CDR1 LGHNA and CDR2 YNFKEQ. The CDR3 runs 16 residues. The CDR3 sequence is CASSQQAGGVYNEQFF. In DNA, the CDR3 is TGTGCCAGCAGCCAACAGGCGGGGGGGGTATACAATGAGCAGTTCTTC.

The chain has TRBV4-1 and TRBJ1-2; D remains unclear. V shed 0 bases and J shed 0 bases, with 11 bases lying between them. This CDR3 has 16 amino acids. Germline V lookup: CDR1 MGHRA, CDR2 YSYEKL. The CDR3 sequence is CASSQDVGRSNYGYTF. In DNA form, the CDR3 reads TGCGCCAGCAGCCAAGATGTTGGCAGGTCTAACTATGGCTACACCTTC.

V is TRBV5-1 and J is TRBJ1-5; D is undetermined. This CDR3 is 15 amino acids long. Germline V gives CDR1 SGHRS, CDR2 YFSETQ. V lost 0 bases and J lost 3, with 10 bases in between. Here the CDR3 reads CASSLEPAPNQPQHF. As DNA, the CDR3 is TGCGCCAGCAGCTTGGAACCAGCGCCCAATCAGCCCCAGCATTTT.

V is TRBV2 and J is TRBJ1-1, with 9 nucleotides matching TRBD1. Trimming took 11 bases from V and 11 from J; bases not matched to a gene: 9. The CDR3 contains 11 residues. Looked up from germline, CDR1 is SNHLY and CDR2 is FYNNEI. The CDR3 is CAVRTGAEAFF. The CDR3 DNA sequence: TGTGCCGTACGGACAGGGGCGGAGGCTTTCTTT.

The V gene is TRBV7-9, the J gene TRBJ1-2, with D tentatively TRBD1 (6 bases). Trimming removed 6 bases at V and 5 bases at J, with 22 bases between. Per germline, CDR1 SEHNR and CDR2 FQNEAQ (reference sequence). The CDR3 is 16 residues long. CDR3 DNA sequence: TGTGCCAGCAGGAGGGAAAAGGACAGAAGACGGTATGGCTACACCTTC. As protein: CASRREKDRRRYGYTF.

In its sample, this clone was seen a few times. Different DNA sequences within this sample yield the same CDR3. The J gene is TRBJ2-7, the V gene TRBV7-9; D is possibly TRBD1 (5 bases). The length of the CDR3 is 12 residues. Germline V gene sequence: CDR1 SEHNR, CDR2 FQNEAQ (reference sequence). Trimming left V 2 bases short and J 4 bases short, with 6 bases between. CDR3 DNA: TGTGCCAGCAGCTTACAGGGTTACGAGCAGTACTTC. Translation gives CASSLQGYEQYF.

CDR3 DNA sequence: TGTGCCAGCAGTCAACTGACAGGGGGGGAGACTGAAGCTTTCTTT. This sequence encodes CASSQLTGGETEAFF. The V gene is TRBV28, the J gene TRBJ1-1; 9 nucleotides agree with TRBD1. Germline CDR1 and CDR2: MDHEN and SYDVKM. The CDR3 runs to 15 residues. V gave up 5 bases and J gave up 5 bases; unmatched junction bases: 9.

The chain recombines TRBV11-2 with TRBJ2-2, with D maybe TRBD2 (6 bases). The CDR3 spans 15 residues. V gave up 1 base and J gave up 4 bases, with 10 bases separating them. The germline gives CDR1 SGHAT, CDR2 FQNNGV. The CDR3 nucleotides are TGTGCCAGCAGCTTAGCGGGAGCGTCCACCGGGGAGCTGTTTTTT. Protein product: CASSLAGASTGELFF. Full variable domain (outside the CDR3, taken from reference TRBV11-2 and TRBJ2-2): EAGVAQSPRYKIIEKRQSVAFWCNPISGHATLYWYQQILGQGPKLLIQFQNNGVVDDSQLPKDRFSAERLKGVDSTLKIQPAKLEDSAVYLCASSLAGASTGELFFGEGSRLTVL.

This clone was detected once. The chain joins TRBV2 to TRBJ1-6, with D possibly matching TRBD1 (6 bases). V lost 8 bases, J lost 7 bases, and 12 bases lay in between. The CDR3 has 13 residues. In germline, CDR1 is SNHLY, CDR2 FYNNEI. The CDR3 reads CASQGQLNSPLHF. The CDR3, as DNA: TGTGCCAGCCAAGGACAGTTAAATTCACCCCTCCACTTT.

V and J are TRBV19 and TRBJ2-2; 12 nucleotides match TRBD2. The CDR3 loop spans 21 amino acids. The germline V gene has CDR1 LNHDA and CDR2 SQIVND (reference sequence). With V trimmed by 7 bases and J by 1 base, 19 bases remained unmatched. CDR3 bases: TGTGCCAGTAATGGAACAAAGAGTGGACTAGCGGGAAAGAGGAACACCGGGGAGCTGTTTTTT. It encodes CASNGTKSGLAGKRNTGELFF.

The genes are TRBV6-6 and TRBJ2-7; D may be TRBD1 (8 bases). V was pared by 6 bases and J by 4 bases, with 19 bases between. Germline V gives CDR1 MNHNY, CDR2 SVGAGI (reference sequence). CDR3 length: 15 amino acids. The CDR3: CASSLLGQGGYEQYF. CDR3 bases: TGTGCCAGCAGCCTGCTTGGACAGGGAGGGTACGAGCAGTACTTC.